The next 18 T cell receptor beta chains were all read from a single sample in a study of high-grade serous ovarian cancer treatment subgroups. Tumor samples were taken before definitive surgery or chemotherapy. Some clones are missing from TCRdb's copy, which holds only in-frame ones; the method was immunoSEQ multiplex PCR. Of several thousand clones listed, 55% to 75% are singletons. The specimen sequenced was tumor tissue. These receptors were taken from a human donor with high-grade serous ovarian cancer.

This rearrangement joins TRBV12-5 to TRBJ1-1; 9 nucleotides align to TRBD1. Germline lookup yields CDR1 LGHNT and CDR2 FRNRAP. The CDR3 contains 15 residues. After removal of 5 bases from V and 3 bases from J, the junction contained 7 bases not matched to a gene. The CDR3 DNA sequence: TGTGCTAGTGGTCCCTCGGGACAGGGTTACACTGAAGCTTTCTTT. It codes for CASGPSGQGYTEAFF.

The CDR3 DNA sequence: TGTGCCAGCAGCTTGCAGGGGACAAATCCAGAGACCCAGTACTTC. Translating it yields CASSLQGTNPETQYF. This chain connects TRBV7-2 to TRBJ2-5, with a tentative D call TRBD1 (6 bases). Looked up from germline, CDR1 is SGHTA and CDR2 is FQGNSA. The CDR3 is made up of 15 amino acids. Trimming took 3 bases from V and 4 from J, leaving 15 bases between them.

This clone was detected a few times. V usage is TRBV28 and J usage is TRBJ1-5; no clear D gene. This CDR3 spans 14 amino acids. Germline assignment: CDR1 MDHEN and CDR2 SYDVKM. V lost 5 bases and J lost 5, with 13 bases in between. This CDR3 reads CASSRARRDQPQHF. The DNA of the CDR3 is TGTGCCAGCAGTCGGGCCCGGCGAGATCAGCCCCAGCATTTT. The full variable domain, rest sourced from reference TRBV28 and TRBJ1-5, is DVKVTQSSRYLVKRTGEKVFLECVQDMDHENMFWYRQDPGLGLRLIYFSYDVKMKEKGDIPEGYSVSREKKERFSLILESASTNQTSMYLCASSRARRDQPQHFGDGTRLSIL.

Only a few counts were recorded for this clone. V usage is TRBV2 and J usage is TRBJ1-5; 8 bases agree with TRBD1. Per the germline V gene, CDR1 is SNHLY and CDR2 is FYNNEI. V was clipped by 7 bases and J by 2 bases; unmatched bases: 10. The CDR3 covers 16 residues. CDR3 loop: CASNTQGALGNQPQHF. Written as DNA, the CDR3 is TGTGCCAGCAACACCCAGGGGGCGCTGGGCAATCAGCCCCAGCATTTT.

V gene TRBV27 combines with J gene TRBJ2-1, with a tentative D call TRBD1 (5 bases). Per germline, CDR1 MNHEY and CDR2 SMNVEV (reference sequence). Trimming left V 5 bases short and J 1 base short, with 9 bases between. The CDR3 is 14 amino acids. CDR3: CASSVPGSYNEQFF. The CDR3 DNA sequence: TGTGCCAGCAGTGTTCCAGGGTCCTACAATGAGCAGTTCTTC.

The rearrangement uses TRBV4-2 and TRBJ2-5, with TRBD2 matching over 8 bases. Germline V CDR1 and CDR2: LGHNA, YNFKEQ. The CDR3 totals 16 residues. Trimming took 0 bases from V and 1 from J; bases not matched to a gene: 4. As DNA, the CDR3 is TGTGCCAGCAGCCAAGATATGCGGGGGGCCCAAGAGACCCAGTACTTC. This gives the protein CASSQDMRGAQETQYF.

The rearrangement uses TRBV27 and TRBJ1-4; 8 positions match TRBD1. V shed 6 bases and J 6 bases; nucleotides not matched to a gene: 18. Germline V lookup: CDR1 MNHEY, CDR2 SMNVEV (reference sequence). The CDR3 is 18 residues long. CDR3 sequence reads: CASRPDRGTVYSDEKLFF. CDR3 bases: TGTGCCAGCAGACCCGACAGGGGTACCGTTTACTCTGATGAAAAACTGTTTTTT.

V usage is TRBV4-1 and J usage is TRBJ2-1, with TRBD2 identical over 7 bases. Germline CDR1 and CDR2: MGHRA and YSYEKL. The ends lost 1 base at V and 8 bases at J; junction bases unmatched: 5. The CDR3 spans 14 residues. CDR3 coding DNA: TGCGCCAGCAGCCAAGGGGGGGGAAGGGATGAGCAGTTCTTC. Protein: CASSQGGGRDEQFF.

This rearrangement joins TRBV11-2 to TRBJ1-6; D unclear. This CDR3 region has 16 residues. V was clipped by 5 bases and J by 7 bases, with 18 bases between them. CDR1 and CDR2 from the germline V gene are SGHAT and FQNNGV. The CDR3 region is CASSADWTWGNSPLHF. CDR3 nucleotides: TGTGCCAGCAGCGCGGATTGGACTTGGGGAAATTCACCCCTCCACTTT.

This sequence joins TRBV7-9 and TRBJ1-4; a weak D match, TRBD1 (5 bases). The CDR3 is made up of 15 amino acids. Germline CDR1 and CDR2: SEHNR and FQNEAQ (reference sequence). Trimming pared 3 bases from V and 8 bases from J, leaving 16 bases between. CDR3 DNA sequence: TGTGCCAGCAGCTTTGGCGTGGGGGGTAAGGAAAAACTGTTTTTT. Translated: CASSFGVGGKEKLFF.

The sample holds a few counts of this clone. The CDR3 region is CASTNRAKQTEAFF. CDR3 sequence (DNA): TGTGCCAGCACTAACCGGGCCAAACAAACTGAAGCTTTCTTT. J is TRBJ1-1 and V is TRBV6-1; D is unclear. Trimming stripped 7 bases from V and 5 bases from J, with 17 bases between. Germline lookup yields CDR1 MNHNS and CDR2 SASEGT. This CDR3 spans 14 amino acids.

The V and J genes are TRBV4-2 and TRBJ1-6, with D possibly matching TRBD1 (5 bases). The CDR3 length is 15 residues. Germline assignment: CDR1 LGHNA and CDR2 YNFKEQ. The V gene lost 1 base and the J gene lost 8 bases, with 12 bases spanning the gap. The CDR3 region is CASSQAAGNYSPLHF. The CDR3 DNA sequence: TGTGCCAGCAGCCAAGCGGCAGGGAACTATTCACCCCTCCACTTT.

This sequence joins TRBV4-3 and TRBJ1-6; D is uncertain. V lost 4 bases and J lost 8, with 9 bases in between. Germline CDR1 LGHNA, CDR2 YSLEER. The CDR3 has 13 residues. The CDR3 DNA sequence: TGCGCCAGCAGCCCCGGGAGAGATTCACCCCTCCACTTT. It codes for CASSPGRDSPLHF.

The CDR3 loop reads CASSPWDIYEQYF. Here the CDR3 DNA reads TGTGCCAGCAGCCCCTGGGACATCTACGAGCAGTACTTC. The chain has TRBV7-9 and TRBJ2-7, with D possibly being TRBD1 (6 bases). The V gene's germline CDR1 is SEHNR and CDR2 FQNEAQ (reference sequence). Trimming took off 5 bases at V and 3 bases at J, with 11 bases between the two ends. The CDR3 is made up of 13 amino acids.

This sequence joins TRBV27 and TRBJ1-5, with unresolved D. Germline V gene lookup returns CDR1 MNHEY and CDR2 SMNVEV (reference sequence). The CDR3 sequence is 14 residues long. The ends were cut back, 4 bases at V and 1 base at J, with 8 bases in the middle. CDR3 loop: CASSSPGSNQPQHF. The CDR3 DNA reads TGTGCCAGCAGTTCCCCTGGAAGCAATCAGCCCCAGCATTTT.

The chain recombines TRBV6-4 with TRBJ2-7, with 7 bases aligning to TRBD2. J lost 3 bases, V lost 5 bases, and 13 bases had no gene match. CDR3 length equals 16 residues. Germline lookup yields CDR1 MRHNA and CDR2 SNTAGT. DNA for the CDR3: TGTGCCAGCAGTTACGCCCTGACGCGGGGGTACTACGAGCAGTACTTC. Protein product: CASSYALTRGYYEQYF.

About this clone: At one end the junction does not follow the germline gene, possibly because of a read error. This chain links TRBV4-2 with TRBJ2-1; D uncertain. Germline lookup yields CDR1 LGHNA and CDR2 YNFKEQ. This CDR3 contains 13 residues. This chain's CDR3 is CASSPRTPNGQFF. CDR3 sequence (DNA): TGTGCCAGCAGCCCCCGGACCCCTAATGGGCAGTTCTTC.

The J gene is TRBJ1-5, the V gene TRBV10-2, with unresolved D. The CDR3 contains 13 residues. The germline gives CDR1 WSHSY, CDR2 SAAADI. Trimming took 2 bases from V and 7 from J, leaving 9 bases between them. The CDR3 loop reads CASSEGARQPQHF. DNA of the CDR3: TGCGCCAGCAGTGAGGGTGCAAGACAGCCCCAGCATTTT.